This T cell receptor (beta chain) emerged from a study of shared clonotypes between healthy human individuals. Study conclusions and caveats: A few donors showed sharing of about 4.6% of naive CD4 clonotypes. The authors expected sequencing depth to affect clonotype sharing among donors.

This clone has only one observation. Antigen unknown. Measured with immunoSEQ multiplex PCR; TCRdb has only the in-frame clones, and not every one. The profile shows some 900,000 clones, around three quarters of them singletons. The V end was cut by 1 base, the J end by 3 bases, with 10 bases between. Germline V gene data show CDR1 as SGHTA and CDR2 as FQGNSA. The CDR3 spans 15 residues. V gene TRBV7-2 combines with J gene TRBJ2-1; D call uncertain. This clonotype originated in a man younger than 30 in good health. Source material: memory CD4+ T cells sorted from blood. Sample subset: CD45RA-negative fraction. The CDR3 sequence: CASSLVGQFYNEQFF. The CDR3 DNA is TGTGCCAGCAGCTTAGTAGGGCAGTTCTACAATGAGCAGTTCTTC.